These 7 T cell receptor beta chains were sequenced from one sample in a study of T cell clones after liver transplantation. The repertoire was sequenced with immunoSEQ multiplex PCR; TCRdb's copy has only in-frame clones and lacks some. The sample has some 120,000 clones; 90% are singletons. Sequenced material: CD4+ T cells from blood, taken 12 months after liver transplant. All receptors derive from a human patient who received a liver transplant. These T cells may partly come from the graft donor.

V gene TRBV9 combines with J gene TRBJ2-1; 8 positions match TRBD2. CDR3 length: 16 residues. V lost 0 bases, J lost 6 bases, and 8 bases stayed unmatched. The germline gives CDR1 SGDLS, CDR2 YYNGEE. This CDR3 reads CASSVGAGLEVNEQFF. The DNA for the CDR3 is TGTGCCAGCAGCGTAGGCGCGGGACTAGAGGTCAATGAGCAGTTCTTC.

V gene TRBV2 combines with J gene TRBJ2-3; TRBD2 might be the D (5 bases). Germline V lookup: CDR1 SNHLY, CDR2 FYNNEI. The CDR3 length is 14 residues. V lost 6 bases, J lost 1 base, and 11 bases lay in between. CDR3 region: CASSLGRRTDTQYF. Written as DNA, the CDR3 is TGTGCCAGCAGCTTAGGGAGACGCACAGATACGCAGTATTTT.

The chain combines TRBV4-3 with TRBJ2-7; TRBD2 agrees at 11 bases. The CDR3 is 15 amino acids. J lost 3 bases, V lost 1 base, and 2 bases had no gene match. Germline-derived CDR1 and CDR2 are LGHNA and YSLEER. In DNA, the CDR3 is TGCGCCAGCAGCCAAGTAGCGGGAGGGCACTACGAGCAGTACTTC. The encoded protein is CASSQVAGGHYEQYF.

V gene TRBV28 combines with J gene TRBJ2-7; D not certain. Germline CDR1 and CDR2: MDHEN and SYDVKM. There are 11 residues in the CDR3. The V end was cut by 6 bases, the J end by 7 bases, with 10 bases between. The CDR3 region is CASRGQGEQYF. The CDR3 nucleotides read TGTGCCAGCAGGGGTCAAGGGGAGCAGTACTTC.

V usage is TRBV29-1 and J usage is TRBJ1-2; D not certain. Germline CDR1 SQVTM, CDR2 ANQGSEA. This CDR3 is built from 12 residues. The ends were cut back, 5 bases at V and 2 bases at J, with 9 bases in the middle. CDR3 in DNA: TGCAGCGTTAGGGTAGACAACTATGGCTACACCTTC. It codes for CSVRVDNYGYTF. The complete variable domain, with remaining parts taken from reference TRBV29-1 and TRBJ1-2, reads SAVISQKPSRDICQRGTSLTIQCQVDSQVTMMFWYRQQPGQSLTLIATANQGSEATYESGFVIDKFPISRPNLTFSTLTVSNMSPEDSSIYLCSVRVDNYGYTFGSGTRLTVV.

The rearrangement joins TRBV7-3 to TRBJ2-3; TRBD2 might be the D (5 bases). The V gene's germline CDR1 is SGHTA and CDR2 FQGTGA. The CDR3 totals 12 residues. Between the trimmed V and J ends, which lost 6 bases and 8 bases, there was a span of 12 bases. The CDR3 loop is CASSLARGTQYF. The CDR3 nucleotides are TGTGCCAGCAGTCTAGCCCGGGGTACGCAGTATTTT.

This clone is a singleton in its sample. V usage is TRBV7-2 and J usage is TRBJ2-7, with D perhaps TRBD1 (5 bases). Trimming removed 1 base at V and 3 bases at J, with 7 bases between. CDR3 length: 13 amino acids. CDR1 SGHTA and CDR2 FQGNSA come from the germline V gene. The CDR3 nucleotides are TGTGCCAGCAGCTTAGAAGGGGTCTACGAGCAGTACTTC. The encoded protein is CASSLEGVYEQYF.